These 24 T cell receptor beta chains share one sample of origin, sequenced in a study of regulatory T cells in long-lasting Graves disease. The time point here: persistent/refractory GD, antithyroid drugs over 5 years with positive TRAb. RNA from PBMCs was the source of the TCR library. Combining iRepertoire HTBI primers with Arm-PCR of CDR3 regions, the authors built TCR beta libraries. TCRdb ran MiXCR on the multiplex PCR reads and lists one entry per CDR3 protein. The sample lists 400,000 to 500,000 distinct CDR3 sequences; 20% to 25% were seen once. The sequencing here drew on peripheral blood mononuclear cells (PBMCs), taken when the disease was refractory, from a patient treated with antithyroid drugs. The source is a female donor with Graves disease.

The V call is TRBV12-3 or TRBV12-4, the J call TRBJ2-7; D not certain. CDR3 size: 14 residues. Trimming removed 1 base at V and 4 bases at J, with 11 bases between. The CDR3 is CASSLGGYRYEQYF. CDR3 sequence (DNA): TGTGCCAGCAGTTTAGGCGGTTATAGGTACGAGCAGTACTTC.

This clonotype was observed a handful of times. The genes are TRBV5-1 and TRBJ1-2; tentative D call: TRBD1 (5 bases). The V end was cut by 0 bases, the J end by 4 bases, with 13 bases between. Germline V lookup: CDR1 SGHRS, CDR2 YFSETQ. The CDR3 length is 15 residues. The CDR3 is CASSLEGEVSYGYTF. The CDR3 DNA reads TGCGCCAGCAGCTTGGAAGGGGAAGTGAGCTATGGCTACACCTTC.

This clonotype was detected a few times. DNA of the CDR3: TGTGCCAGCAGCTTAGTAGGGGGACTCGGCGGAGAGCAGTTCTTC. This translates into CASSLVGGLGGEQFF. The chain employs TRBV7-2 and TRBJ2-4, with D possibly called TRBD1 or TRBD2 (6 bases each). The J call may be wrong; the DNA end is better matched by TRBJ2-1. This CDR3 has 15 residues. Germline loops: CDR1 SGHTA, CDR2 FQGNSA.

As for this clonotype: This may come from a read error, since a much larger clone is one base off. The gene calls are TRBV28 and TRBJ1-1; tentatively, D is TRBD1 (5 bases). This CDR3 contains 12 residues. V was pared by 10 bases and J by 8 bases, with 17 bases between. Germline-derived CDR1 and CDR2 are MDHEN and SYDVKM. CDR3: CATRFSEGEAFF. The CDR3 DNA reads TGTGCCACCCGGTTTAGCGAGGGGGAAGCTTTCTTT.

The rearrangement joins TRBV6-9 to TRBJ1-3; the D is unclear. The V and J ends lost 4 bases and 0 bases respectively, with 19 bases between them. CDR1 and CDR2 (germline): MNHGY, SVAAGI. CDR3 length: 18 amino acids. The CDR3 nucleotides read TGTGCCAGCAGTTTAGACAATGGACCTATCTTCTCTGGAAACACCATATATTTT. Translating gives CASSLDNGPIFSGNTIYF.

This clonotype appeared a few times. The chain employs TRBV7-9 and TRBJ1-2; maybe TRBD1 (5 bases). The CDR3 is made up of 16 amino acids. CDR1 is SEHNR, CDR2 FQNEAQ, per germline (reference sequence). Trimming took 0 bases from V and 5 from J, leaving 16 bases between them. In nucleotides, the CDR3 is TGTGCCAGCAGCTTAGCGCAAACTCGGGGGGAGTATGGCTACACCTTC. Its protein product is CASSLAQTRGEYGYTF.

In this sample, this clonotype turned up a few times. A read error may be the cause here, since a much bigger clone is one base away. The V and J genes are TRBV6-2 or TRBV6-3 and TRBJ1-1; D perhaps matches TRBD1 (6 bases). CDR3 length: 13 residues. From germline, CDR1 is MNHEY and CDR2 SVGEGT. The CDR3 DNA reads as TGTGCCAACAGTTACGGGACAAACACTGAAGCTTTCTTT. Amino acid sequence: CANSYGTNTEAFF.

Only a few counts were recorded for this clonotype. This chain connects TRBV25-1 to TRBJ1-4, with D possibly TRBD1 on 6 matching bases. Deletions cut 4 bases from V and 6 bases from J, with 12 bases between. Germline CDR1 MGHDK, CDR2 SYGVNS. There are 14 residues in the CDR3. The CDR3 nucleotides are TGTGCCAGCAGTGGTAGGACAGCGGATGAAAAACTGTTTTTT. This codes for CASSGRTADEKLFF.

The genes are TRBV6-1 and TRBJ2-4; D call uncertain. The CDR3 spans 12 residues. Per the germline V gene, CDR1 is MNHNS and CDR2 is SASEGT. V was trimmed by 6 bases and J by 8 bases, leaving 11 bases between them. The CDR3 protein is CASSPTEDIQYF. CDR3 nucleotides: TGTGCCAGCAGCCCTACTGAAGACATTCAGTACTTC.

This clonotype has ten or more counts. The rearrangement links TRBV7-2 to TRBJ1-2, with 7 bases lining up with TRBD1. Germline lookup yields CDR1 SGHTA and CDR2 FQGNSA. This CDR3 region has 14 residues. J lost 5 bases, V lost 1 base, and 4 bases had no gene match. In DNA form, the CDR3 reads TGTGCCAGCAGCTTAGGACAGGGTGAATATGGCTACACCTTC. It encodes CASSLGQGEYGYTF.

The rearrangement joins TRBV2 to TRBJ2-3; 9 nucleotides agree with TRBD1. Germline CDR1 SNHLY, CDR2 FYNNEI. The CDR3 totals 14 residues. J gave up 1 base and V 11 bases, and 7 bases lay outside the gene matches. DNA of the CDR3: TGTGCCGGAAGGACAGGGGTCCGCACAGATACGCAGTATTTT. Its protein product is CAGRTGVRTDTQYF.

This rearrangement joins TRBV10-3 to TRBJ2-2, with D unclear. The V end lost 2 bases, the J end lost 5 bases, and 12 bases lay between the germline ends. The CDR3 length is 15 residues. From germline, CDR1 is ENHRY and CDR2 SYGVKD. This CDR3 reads CAISEVGPMTGELFF. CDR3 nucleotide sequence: TGTGCCATCAGTGAGGTGGGCCCTATGACCGGGGAGCTGTTTTTT.

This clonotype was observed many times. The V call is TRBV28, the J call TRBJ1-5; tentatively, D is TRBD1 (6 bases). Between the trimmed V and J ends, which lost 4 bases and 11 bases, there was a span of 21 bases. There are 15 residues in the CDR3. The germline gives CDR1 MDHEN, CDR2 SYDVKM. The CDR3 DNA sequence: TGTGCCAGCAGTTCCGGTCGGGGGGCGTCGGGGACCCAGCATTTT. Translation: CASSSGRGASGTQHF.

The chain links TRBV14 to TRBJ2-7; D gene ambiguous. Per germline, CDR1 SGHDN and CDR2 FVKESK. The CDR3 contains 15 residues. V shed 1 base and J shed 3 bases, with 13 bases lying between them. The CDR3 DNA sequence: TGTGCCAGCAGCCAAGTCTTAGGCAGAAACTACGAGCAGTACTTC. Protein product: CASSQVLGRNYEQYF.

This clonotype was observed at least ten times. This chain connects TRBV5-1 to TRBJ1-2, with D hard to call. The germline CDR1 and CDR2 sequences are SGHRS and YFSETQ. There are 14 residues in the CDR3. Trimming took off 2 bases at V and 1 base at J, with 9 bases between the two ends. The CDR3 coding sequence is TGCGCCAGCAGCTTCGGGATCCTTAACTATGGCTACACCTTC. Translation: CASSFGILNYGYTF.

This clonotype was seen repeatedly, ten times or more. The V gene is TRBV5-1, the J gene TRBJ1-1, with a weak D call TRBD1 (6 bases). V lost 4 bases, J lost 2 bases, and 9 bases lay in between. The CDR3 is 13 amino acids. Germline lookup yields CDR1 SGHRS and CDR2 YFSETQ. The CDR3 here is CASSTGHNTEAFF. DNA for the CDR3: TGCGCCAGCAGCACGGGACACAACACTGAAGCTTTCTTT. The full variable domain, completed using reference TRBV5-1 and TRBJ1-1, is KAGVTQTPRYLIKTRGQQVTLSCSPISGHRSVSWYQQTPGQGLQFLFEYFSETQRNKGNFPGRFSGRQFSNSRSEMNVSTLELGDSALYLCASSTGHNTEAFFGQGTRLTVV.

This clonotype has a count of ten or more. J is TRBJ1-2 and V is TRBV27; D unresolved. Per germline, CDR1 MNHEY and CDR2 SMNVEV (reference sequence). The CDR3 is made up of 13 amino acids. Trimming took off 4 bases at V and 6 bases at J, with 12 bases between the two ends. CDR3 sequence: CASSSQGEHGYTF. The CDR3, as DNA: TGTGCCAGCAGTTCCCAAGGAGAGCATGGCTACACCTTC.

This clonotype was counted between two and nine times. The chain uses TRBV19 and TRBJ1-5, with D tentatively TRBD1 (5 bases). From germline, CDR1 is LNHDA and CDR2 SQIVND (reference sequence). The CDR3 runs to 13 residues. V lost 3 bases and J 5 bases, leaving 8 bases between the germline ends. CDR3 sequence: CASSMGRYQPQHF. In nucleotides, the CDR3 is TGTGCCAGTAGTATGGGACGGTATCAGCCCCAGCATTTT.

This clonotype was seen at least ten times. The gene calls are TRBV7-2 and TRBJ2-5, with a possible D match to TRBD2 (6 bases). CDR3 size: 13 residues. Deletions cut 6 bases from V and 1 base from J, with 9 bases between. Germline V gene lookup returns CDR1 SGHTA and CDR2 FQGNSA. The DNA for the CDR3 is TGTGCCAGCAGACTCGGGGGCCAAGAGACCCAGTACTTC. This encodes CASRLGGQETQYF. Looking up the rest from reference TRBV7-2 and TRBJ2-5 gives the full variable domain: GAGVSQSPSNKVTEKGKDVELRCDPISGHTALYWYRQSLGQGLEFLIYFQGNSAPDKSGLPSDRFSAERTGGSVSTLTIQRTQQEDSAVYLCASRLGGQETQYFGPGTRLLVL.

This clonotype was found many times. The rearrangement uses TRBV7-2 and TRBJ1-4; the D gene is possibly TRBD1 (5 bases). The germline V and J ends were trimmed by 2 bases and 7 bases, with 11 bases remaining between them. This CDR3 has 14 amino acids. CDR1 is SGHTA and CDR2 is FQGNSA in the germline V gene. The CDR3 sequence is CASSLLQGGEKLFF. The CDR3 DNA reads TGTGCCAGCAGCTTACTCCAGGGCGGTGAAAAACTGTTTTTT.

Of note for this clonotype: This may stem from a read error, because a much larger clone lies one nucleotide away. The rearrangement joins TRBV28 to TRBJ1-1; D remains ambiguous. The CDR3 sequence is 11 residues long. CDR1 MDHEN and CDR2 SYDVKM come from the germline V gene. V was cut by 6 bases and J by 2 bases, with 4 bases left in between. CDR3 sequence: CASRFNTEAFF. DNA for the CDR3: TGTGCCAGCAGATTTAACACTGAAGCTTTCTTT.

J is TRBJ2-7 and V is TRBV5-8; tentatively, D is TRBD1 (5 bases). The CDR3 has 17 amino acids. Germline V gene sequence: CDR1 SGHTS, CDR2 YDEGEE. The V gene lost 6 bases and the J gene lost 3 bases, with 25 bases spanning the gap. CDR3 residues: CASTGGSRGRLFYEQYF. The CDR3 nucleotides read TGTGCCAGCACCGGTGGGTCTAGGGGCAGGTTGTTCTACGAGCAGTACTTC.

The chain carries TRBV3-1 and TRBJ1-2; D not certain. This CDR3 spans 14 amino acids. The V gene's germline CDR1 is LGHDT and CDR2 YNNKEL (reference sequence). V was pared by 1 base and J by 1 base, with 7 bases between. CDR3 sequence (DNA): TGTGCCAGCAGCCAAGCCAACCTTAACTATGGCTACACCTTC. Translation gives CASSQANLNYGYTF.

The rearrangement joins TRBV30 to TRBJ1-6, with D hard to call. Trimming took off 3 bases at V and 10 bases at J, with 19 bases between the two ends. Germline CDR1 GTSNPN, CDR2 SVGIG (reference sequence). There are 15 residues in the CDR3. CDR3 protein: CAWSAPWELRSPLHF. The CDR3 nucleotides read TGTGCCTGGAGCGCTCCCTGGGAGCTTCGATCACCCCTCCACTTT. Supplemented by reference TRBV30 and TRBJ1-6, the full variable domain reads SQTIHQWPATLVQPVGSPLSLECTVEGTSNPNLYWYRQAAGRGLQLLFYSVGIGQISSEVPQNLSASRPQDRQFILSSKKLLLSDSGFYLCAWSAPWELRSPLHFGNGTRLTVT.